The 24 T cell receptor beta chains listed next were all sequenced from one sample in a study of T-cell reconstitution after alpha-beta-depleted transplantation in children (TCRdb year 2016). The method behind the library was PCR. The instrument was an Illumina HiSeq 2500. Molecular barcoding was employed in the preparation of TCR libraries, with unique molecular identifiers being used to normalize TCRbeta repertoire quantification. TCRdb applied fastp at Q25 and MiXCR to the public reads, then kept only in-frame beta chains. Under each unique CDR3 protein, matching rows form one entry showing the most common genes and DNA. A total of 200,000 to 300,000 distinct CDR3 sequences appear in this sample, around 25% of them only once. The top ten hold roughly 5% of the sample. According to the study, the label for this sample's treatment or condition signals: allogeneic hematopoietic cell transplantation with graft depleted of TCRalphabeta T cells and CD19 B cells.

This specimen consisted of PBMCs, mostly from graft donor cells, obtained 360 days after TCRalphabeta/CD19-depleted stem cell transplant. These receptors were taken from a female patient aged 2-9 years who had a stem cell transplant for congenital amegakaryocytic thrombocytopenia, so the T cells may come from the graft donor.

This clonotype has a handful of counts. This chain joins TRBV3-1 and TRBJ2-7, with D possibly matching TRBD2 (6 bases). Germline-derived CDR1 and CDR2 are LGHDT and YNNKEL (reference sequence). Trimming took 1 base from V and 3 from J, leaving 13 bases between them. The CDR3 loop spans 15 amino acids. CDR3 coding DNA: TGTGCCAGCAGCCAAGTCAACGGGGGAGTCTACGAGCAGTACTTC. Encoded protein: CASSQVNGGVYEQYF.

To note about this clonotype: The junction differs from germline at one of its ends, possibly a read error. The chain carries TRBV11-2 and TRBJ2-1; D remains unclear. Germline V gives CDR1 SGHAT, CDR2 FQNNGV. The CDR3 is 15 residues long. Here the CDR3 reads CASSLDHGSHNEQFF. The CDR3 nucleotides are TGTGCCAGCAGCTTAGATCACGGCTCCCACAATGAGCAGTTCTTC.

In its sample, this clonotype was seen a few times. The rearrangement joins TRBV5-5 to TRBJ2-1; unclear D gene. The CDR3 extends over 15 amino acids. Germline V gene sequence: CDR1 SGHKS, CDR2 YYEKEE (reference sequence). Between the trimmed V and J ends, which lost 4 bases and 3 bases, there was a span of 14 bases. The CDR3 region has the DNA TGTGCCAGCAGCAATAGCATTCTTGTCTACAATGAGCAGTTCTTC. This sequence encodes CASSNSILVYNEQFF.

The chain employs TRBV5-1 and TRBJ1-1, with D uncertain. The germline gives CDR1 SGHRS, CDR2 YFSETQ. V was clipped by 5 bases and J by 3 bases, with 14 bases between them. This CDR3 is built from 14 residues. CDR3 region: CASRPGSVDTEAFF. Here the CDR3 DNA reads TGCGCCAGCAGGCCTGGATCCGTCGACACTGAAGCTTTCTTT.

This clonotype came up many times. V is TRBV27 and J is TRBJ2-1, with TRBD2 matching 7 bases. The V segment lost 4 bases and the J segment 6 bases; nucleotides outside the gene matches: 9. The CDR3 loop spans 15 amino acids. The germline V gene encodes CDR1 MNHEY and CDR2 SMNVEV (reference sequence). The CDR3 spells CASSSGRGVINEQFF. The DNA for the CDR3 is TGTGCCAGCAGTTCAGGGAGGGGCGTTATCAATGAGCAGTTCTTC.

Only a few counts were recorded for this clonotype. The chain joins TRBV4-3 to TRBJ2-1, with TRBD2 identical over 12 bases. The CDR3 extends over 18 amino acids. Per germline, CDR1 LGHNA and CDR2 YSLEER. V lost 0 bases and J lost 8; bases outside the gene matches: 11. For the CDR3, the DNA is TGCGCCAGCAGCCAAGAGGCAGTACTAGCGGGAGGCGGTGATGAGCAGTTCTTC. This codes for CASSQEAVLAGGGDEQFF.

The genes are TRBV6-2 or TRBV6-3 and TRBJ2-1; 9 bases align to TRBD1. Germline loops: CDR1 MNHEY, CDR2 SVGEGT. The CDR3 spans 16 residues. The V and J ends lost 5 bases and 2 bases, in that order; junction bases with no gene match: 7. The CDR3, as DNA: TGTGCCAGCAGTACAAACAGGGGGCCAACCTACAATGAGCAGTTCTTC. This codes for CASSTNRGPTYNEQFF.

This clonotype has ten or more counts. The chain recombines TRBV10-2 with TRBJ2-2; D unresolved. Germline-derived CDR1 and CDR2 are WSHSY and SAAADI. The CDR3 totals 11 residues. V lost 5 bases to trimming and J lost 3 bases, with 1 base between them. CDR3 DNA sequence: TGCGCCAGCAGTCACACCGGGGAGCTGTTTTTT. It encodes CASSHTGELFF.

This clonotype has a handful of counts. The chain recombines TRBV29-1 with TRBJ2-1, with D possibly TRBD1 on 5 matching bases. CDR3 length equals 14 residues. Trimming removed 7 bases at V and 0 bases at J, with 13 bases between. Germline-derived CDR1 and CDR2 are SQVTM and ANQGSEA. CDR3 amino acids: CSAQGASSYNEQFF. The CDR3 bases are TGCAGCGCGCAGGGCGCCAGCTCCTACAATGAGCAGTTCTTC.

This clonotype was observed a single time. The chain joins TRBV7-2 to TRBJ1-1; D is undetermined. Germline CDR1 is SGHTA and CDR2 is FQGNSA. The CDR3 loop spans 13 amino acids. With 7 bases removed from V and 1 base from J, the gap between germline ends came to 10 bases. The CDR3 region has the DNA TGTGCCAGCAACGTTCATAGGAACACTGAAGCTTTCTTT. This gives the protein CASNVHRNTEAFF.

This clonotype has just a few counts. V is TRBV29-1 and J is TRBJ2-3; 9 nucleotides line up with TRBD2. Germline V gene lookup returns CDR1 SQVTM and CDR2 ANQGSEA. This CDR3 spans 14 amino acids. V shed 1 base and J 4 bases; nucleotides not matched to a gene: 3. This CDR3 reads CSVEGSGSPDTQYF. DNA for the CDR3: TGCAGCGTTGAAGGTAGCGGGAGTCCAGATACGCAGTATTTT.

This clonotype has more than one count but fewer than ten. The chain links TRBV29-1 to TRBJ2-3, with 7 bases aligning to TRBD2. V gave up 4 bases and J gave up 5 bases; unmatched junction bases: 6. The CDR3 is made up of 13 amino acids. Germline loops: CDR1 SQVTM, CDR2 ANQGSEA. CDR3 protein: CSVGSGMGDTQYF. In nucleotides, the CDR3 is TGCAGCGTTGGCAGCGGGATGGGAGATACGCAGTATTTT.

This clonotype was detected a few times. Mismatch with germline at one junction end may stem from a read error. V is TRBV5-1 and J is TRBJ2-1; 15 bases map to TRBD2. The germline gives CDR1 SGHRS, CDR2 YFSETQ. This CDR3 has 18 residues. The CDR3 coding sequence is TGCGCCAGCAGCCCCGGGACTAGCGGGGGGCCCACCTACAATGAGCATTTCTTC. It translates to CASSPGTSGGPTYNEHFF. Full variable domain (outside the CDR3, taken from reference TRBV5-1 and TRBJ2-1): KAGVTQTPRYLIKTRGQQVTLSCSPISGHRSVSWYQQTPGQGLQFLFEYFSETQRNKGNFPGRFSGRQFSNSRSEMNVSTLELGDSALYLCASSPGTSGGPTYNEHFFGPGTRLTVL.

In its sample, this clonotype was seen a few times. V gene TRBV16 combines with J gene TRBJ2-1; TRBD2 aligns across 7 bases. Germline-derived CDR1 and CDR2 are KGHSY and FQNENV. This CDR3 is 15 amino acids long. V shed 0 bases and J 10 bases; nucleotides not matched to a gene: 9. The chain's CDR3 is CASSQSTTLANEQFF. CDR3 in DNA: TGTGCCAGCAGCCAATCAACTACACTAGCGAACGAGCAGTTCTTC.

This chain links TRBV11-3 with TRBJ2-1; either TRBD1 or TRBD2 may fit D (5 bases each). Germline V gives CDR1 SGHNT, CDR2 YENEEA. The length of the CDR3 is 13 residues. Trimming stripped 2 bases from V and 9 bases from J, with 11 bases between. The CDR3 DNA sequence: TGTGCCAGCAGCTTACTCGGGACGGGTGAGCAGTTCTTC. This gives the protein CASSLLGTGEQFF.

This clonotype was recorded a few times. V usage is TRBV9 and J usage is TRBJ2-2, with D possibly matching TRBD2 (5 bases). Germline V CDR1 and CDR2: SGDLS, YYNGEE. Deletions cut 3 bases from V and 2 bases from J, with 11 bases between. CDR3 length: 15 residues. The CDR3 DNA sequence: TGTGCCAGCAGCGAAAGGACGGGAAACACCGGGGAGCTGTTTTTT. It translates to CASSERTGNTGELFF.

The chain recombines TRBV20-1 with TRBJ2-7; D is possibly TRBD1 (6 bases). This CDR3 comprises 12 residues. The germline gives CDR1 DFQATT, CDR2 SNEGSKA (reference sequence). Deletions cut 3 bases from V and 3 bases from J, with 9 bases between. The CDR3 DNA reads as TGCAGTGCTAGGGACAGAGACTACGAGCAGTACTTC. Protein product: CSARDRDYEQYF.

This clonotype was counted a few times. The chain uses TRBV5-1 and TRBJ2-1, with 11 bases identical to TRBD2. Trimming cost V 3 bases and J 7 bases; bases outside gene matches: 6. From germline, CDR1 is SGHRS and CDR2 YFSETQ. This CDR3 is 15 amino acids long. CDR3 in amino acids: CASSSGTSGRNEQFF. The CDR3 DNA reads TGCGCCAGCAGCTCCGGGACTAGCGGAAGAAATGAGCAGTTCTTC.

Only a few counts were recorded for this clonotype. The chain uses TRBV3-1 and TRBJ2-5, with TRBD1 matching 7 bases. Germline V gene data show CDR1 as LGHDT and CDR2 as YNNKEL (reference sequence). The ends lost 1 base at V and 5 bases at J; junction bases unmatched: 7. The CDR3 length is 15 residues. DNA of the CDR3: TGTGCCAGCAGCCAAGTAGGGGGCCTACAGGAGACCCAGTACTTC. Its protein product is CASSQVGGLQETQYF.

The chain employs TRBV24-1 and TRBJ2-1; TRBD1 aligns across 10 bases. Germline lookup yields CDR1 KGHDR and CDR2 SFDVKD. The CDR3 runs 13 residues. V lost 9 bases and J lost 7; bases outside the gene matches: 5. The CDR3 is CATVGQGLNEQFF. The DNA for the CDR3 is TGTGCCACCGTGGGACAGGGGTTGAATGAGCAGTTCTTC.

This clonotype came up many times. The V gene is TRBV7-8, the J gene TRBJ2-7, with TRBD1 matching over 7 bases. The trim removed 3 bases at V and 1 base at J, leaving 6 bases unmatched. This CDR3 region has 15 residues. Germline CDR1 and CDR2: SGHVS and FQNEAQ. CDR3 in DNA: TGTGCCAGCAGCTTCCCGGGACAGAGTTCCTACGAGCAGTACTTC. This translates into CASSFPGQSSYEQYF.

Only a few counts were recorded for this clonotype. This rearrangement joins TRBV7-6 to TRBJ2-3, with D possibly being TRBD1 or TRBD2 (5 bases each). The CDR3 has 14 amino acids. Trimming took 1 base from V and 14 from J, leaving 19 bases between them. Germline V gene data show CDR1 as SGHVS and CDR2 as FNYEAQ. The CDR3, as DNA: TGTGCCAGCAGCTTAGGGGGGTACGATACGCAGTGGTATTTT. Translating gives CASSLGGYDTQWYF.

V gene TRBV11-2 combines with J gene TRBJ2-1; 7 bases fit TRBD2. Trimming cost V 3 bases and J 4 bases; bases outside gene matches: 12. Germline V gene lookup returns CDR1 SGHAT and CDR2 FQNNGV. The CDR3 length is 17 residues. For the CDR3, the DNA is TGTGCCAGCAGCTTGGGGGGAGGGCCTTACTCTTACAATGAGCAGTTCTTC. Protein sequence: CASSLGGGPYSYNEQFF.

This clonotype appeared a few times. The chain has TRBV12-3 or TRBV12-4 and TRBJ1-5; possibly TRBD1 for D (5 bases). V lost 3 bases to trimming and J lost 2 bases, with 17 bases between them. The CDR3 extends over 17 amino acids. CDR3 sequence: CASSFLTAGWGNQPQHF. The CDR3 DNA follows: TGTGCCAGCAGTTTCCTGACAGCCGGTTGGGGCAATCAGCCCCAGCATTTT.